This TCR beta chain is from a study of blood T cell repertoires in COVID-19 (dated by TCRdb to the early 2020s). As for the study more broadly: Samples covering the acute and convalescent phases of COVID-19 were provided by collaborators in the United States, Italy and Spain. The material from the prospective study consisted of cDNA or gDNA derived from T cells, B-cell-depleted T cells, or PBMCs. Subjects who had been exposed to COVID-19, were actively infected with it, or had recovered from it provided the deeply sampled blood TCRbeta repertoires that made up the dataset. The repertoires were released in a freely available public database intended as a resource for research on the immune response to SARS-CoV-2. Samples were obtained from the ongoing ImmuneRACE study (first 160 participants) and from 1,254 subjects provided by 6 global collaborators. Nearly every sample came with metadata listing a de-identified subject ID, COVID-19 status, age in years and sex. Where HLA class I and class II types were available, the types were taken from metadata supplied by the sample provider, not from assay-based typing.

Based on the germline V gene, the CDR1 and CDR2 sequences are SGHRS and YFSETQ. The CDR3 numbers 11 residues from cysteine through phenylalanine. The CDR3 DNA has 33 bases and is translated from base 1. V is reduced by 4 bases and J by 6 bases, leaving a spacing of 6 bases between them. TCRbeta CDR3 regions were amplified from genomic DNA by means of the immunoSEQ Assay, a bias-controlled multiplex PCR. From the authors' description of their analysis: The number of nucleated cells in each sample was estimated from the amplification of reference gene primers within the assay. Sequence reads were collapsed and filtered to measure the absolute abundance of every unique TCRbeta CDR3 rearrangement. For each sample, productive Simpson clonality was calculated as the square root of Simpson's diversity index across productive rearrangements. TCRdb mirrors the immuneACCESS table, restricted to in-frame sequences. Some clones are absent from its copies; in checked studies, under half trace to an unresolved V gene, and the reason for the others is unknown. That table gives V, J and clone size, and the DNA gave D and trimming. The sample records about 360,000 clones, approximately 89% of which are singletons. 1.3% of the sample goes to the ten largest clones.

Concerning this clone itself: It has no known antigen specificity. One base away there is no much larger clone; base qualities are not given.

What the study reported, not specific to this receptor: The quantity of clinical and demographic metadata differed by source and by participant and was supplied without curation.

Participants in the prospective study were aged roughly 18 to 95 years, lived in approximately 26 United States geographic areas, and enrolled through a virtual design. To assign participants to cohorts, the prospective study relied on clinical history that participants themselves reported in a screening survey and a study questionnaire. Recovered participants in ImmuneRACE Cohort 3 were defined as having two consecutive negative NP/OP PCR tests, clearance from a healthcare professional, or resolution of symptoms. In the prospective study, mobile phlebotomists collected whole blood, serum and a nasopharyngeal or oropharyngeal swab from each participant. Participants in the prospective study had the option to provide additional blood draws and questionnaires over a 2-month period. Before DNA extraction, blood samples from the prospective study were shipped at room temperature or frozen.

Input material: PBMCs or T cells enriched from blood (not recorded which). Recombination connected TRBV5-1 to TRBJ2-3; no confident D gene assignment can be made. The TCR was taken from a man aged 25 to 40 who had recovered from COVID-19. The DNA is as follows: TGCGCCAGCAGCGCTAAGGATACGCAGTATTTT. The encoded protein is CASSAKDTQYF. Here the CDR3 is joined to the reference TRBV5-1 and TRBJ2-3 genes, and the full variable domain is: KAGVTQTPRYLIKTRGQQVTLSCSPISGHRSVSWYQQTPGQGLQFLFEYFSETQRNKGNFPGRFSGRQFSNSRSEMNVSTLELGDSALYLCASSAKDTQYFGPGTRLTVL.